The sequence of this TCR beta chain was determined in a study of CD8+CD57+ T cells in acquired aplastic anemia. Overall study context: Across the sorted CD4+ and CD8+ cells, DNA amounts averaged around 3.2 ug.

Genomic DNA constituted the template upon which TCR beta VDJ and CDR3 profiling was performed. TCRdb re-called the reads with MiXCR, one entry per CDR3 protein. In the table there are some 200,000 distinct CDR3 sequences, approximately 50% of which are singletons. Points on this clonotype: The antigen remains undetermined.

General study findings and limits: Comparison of patients with controls identified twenty-nine shared CD8+ CDR3 sequences. CD8+ Simpson's diversity in patients was not significantly different from that in controls.

Patients who underwent sequencing had shown CD8+CD57+ cell expansion by flow cytometry. A severe acquired aplastic anemia diagnosis applied to all patients. The CDR3 consists of 16 residues. The V gene's germline CDR1 is WSHSY and CDR2 SAAADI. The germline V and J ends were trimmed by 0 bases and 2 bases, with 12 bases remaining between them. The clonotype was recovered from a human donor with aplastic anemia. This chain connects TRBV10-2 to TRBJ2-3, with a possible D match to TRBD2 (6 bases). The sequenced material came from sorted CD4+, CD8+, or CD8+CD57+ T cells (not recorded which) from PBMCs. CDR3 in amino acids: CASSESDAGTTDTQYF. The CDR3 nucleotides are TGCGCCAGCAGTGAGTCGGATGCGGGAACCACAGATACGCAGTATTTT.